This record concerns one TCR beta chain sequence. Its antigen is not known. This sample's time point: baseline pretreatment blood. The treatment is: 15 Gy SBRT to primary tumor, nephrectomy 4 weeks later. Per germline, CDR1 LNHDA and CDR2 SQIVND (reference sequence). The length of the CDR3 is 14 residues. V was trimmed by 6 bases and J by 3 bases, leaving 12 bases between them. The method was immunoSEQ multiplex PCR; TCRdb's version includes in-frame clones alone and lacks a portion of them. The data hold 140,000 or so clones, with 70% to 90% observed a single time. This specimen comes from a study of radiation and T cells in renal cell carcinoma. Study context: Nephrectomy followed 15 Gy stereotactic body radiation by 4 weeks.

Study findings and constraints: Top tumor clonotypes rose in blood 2 weeks post-radiation, then contracted.

The TCR was taken from a woman between 45 and 60 years old with renal cell carcinoma. The material was blood, obtained from a patient whose treatment included radiotherapy and nephrectomy. The chain carries TRBV19 and TRBJ1-5, with TRBD1 as a possible D gene (5 bases). DNA for the CDR3: TGTGCCAGTAGAATAACAGGATACAATCAGCCCCAGCATTTT. Translating it yields CASRITGYNQPQHF.